The T cell receptor beta chain under discussion was sequenced for a study of T-cell reconstitution after alpha-beta-depleted transplantation in children. The study's findings and limits: There were some patients whose high TCRbeta diversity at day 60 came from surviving recipient T cells and thymic progenitors. Hyperexpanded clones declined; after one year, newly produced T cells mostly supplied diversity. By about two months after transplant, alpha-beta T cells reportedly arose from several hundred graft clones that had expanded.

As it was prepared, the TCRbeta library received unique molecular identifiers. Each CDR3 protein is one row after TCRdb ran MiXCR on the PCR reads. The table lists about 870,000 distinct CDR3 sequences, approximately 15% of them singletons. This clonotype occurred many times. Its antigen remains unknown. The CDR3 is 13 amino acids. Trimming took 7 bases from V and 1 from J, leaving 10 bases between them. This chain connects TRBV12-3 or TRBV12-4 to TRBJ1-1; possible D gene TRBD1, 6 bases. The source material was PBMCs, mostly from graft donor cells, sampled 360 days after TCRalphabeta/CD19-depleted stem cell transplant. The receptor comes from a male patient between 5 and 17 years old who had a stem cell transplant for acute lymphoblastic leukemia, so the T cells may come from the graft donor. The CDR3 loop is CASTLDRNTEAFF. DNA of the CDR3: TGTGCCAGCACTCTGGACAGGAACACTGAAGCTTTCTTT.